Described below is a single T cell receptor beta chain sequence and its context. Its antigen remains unidentified. This CDR3 has 16 residues. Looked up from germline, CDR1 is MNHEY and CDR2 is SMNVEV (reference sequence). V trimming: 4 bases; J trimming: 7 bases; junction bases outside the gene matches: 8. This sample was included in a study of cytomegalovirus exposure and HLA in healthy donors. Findings and limits, study-wide: A later analysis by the authors found several of the most significant clusters apparently linked to common viral pathogens. Available immune exposure information was restricted to CMV serostatus only.

Primers for the PCR totalled 60 Vbeta and 13 Jbeta. Using immunoSEQ multiplex PCR, the repertoire was profiled, and TCRdb retains in-frame clones only, with some absent. The sample yields 150,000 to 170,000 clones, 70% to 90% seen once. Sequencing input: PBMCs. The receptor was isolated from a woman aged 35 to 49 in good health and CMV-seropositive. The genes are TRBV27 and TRBJ2-2; 11 bases align to TRBD1. In DNA form, the CDR3 reads TGTGCCAGCAGTTCCCGGGACAGGGGGTTTGTCGGGGAGCTGTTTTTT. Translated, it gives CASSSRDRGFVGELFF.